This T cell receptor (beta chain) was retrieved from a study of cytomegalovirus exposure and HLA in healthy donors. The donors belonged to the roughly 120-subject validation cohort, separate from the 666-subject first cohort. This clone was seen only once. The target antigen is unknown. Findings of the study overall: Investigators reported some 150 TCR beta chains as tied to cytomegalovirus. The dataset shows that most TCR sequences were rare, while some public TCRs occurred in many donors. According to a later analysis, TCR clusters from the first cohort tended to co-occur in the 120 or so validation repertoires.

Profiling relied on immunoSEQ multiplex PCR, and the TCRdb table lists in-frame clones only, not all of them. The sample includes 65,000 to 80,000 clones, 94% of them seen just once. Germline lookup yields CDR1 SGHRS and CDR2 YFSETQ. The length of the CDR3 is 15 residues. V was trimmed by 3 bases and J by 2 bases, leaving 12 bases between them. The V and J genes are TRBV5-1 and TRBJ2-1, with D possibly TRBD1 on 6 matching bases. The receptor was derived from a woman aged 18-29 years in good health and CMV-seronegative. Sequenced input: PBMCs. The CDR3 spells CASSSEGDTYNEQFF. CDR3 in DNA: TGCGCCAGCAGCTCTGAGGGGGACACCTACAATGAGCAGTTCTTC.